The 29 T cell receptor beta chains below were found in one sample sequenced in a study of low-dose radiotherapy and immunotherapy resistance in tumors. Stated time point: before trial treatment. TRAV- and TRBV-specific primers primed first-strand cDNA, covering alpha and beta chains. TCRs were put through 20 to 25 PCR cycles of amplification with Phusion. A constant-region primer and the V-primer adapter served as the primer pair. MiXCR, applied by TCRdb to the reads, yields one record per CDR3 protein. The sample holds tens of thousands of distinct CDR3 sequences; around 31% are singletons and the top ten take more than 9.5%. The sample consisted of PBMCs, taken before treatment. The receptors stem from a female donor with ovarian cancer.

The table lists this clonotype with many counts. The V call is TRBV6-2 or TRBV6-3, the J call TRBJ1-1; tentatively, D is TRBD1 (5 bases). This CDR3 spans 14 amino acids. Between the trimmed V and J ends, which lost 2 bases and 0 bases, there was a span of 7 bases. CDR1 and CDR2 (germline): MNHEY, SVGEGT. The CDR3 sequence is CASSYGTMNTEAFF. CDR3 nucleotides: TGTGCCAGCAGTTACGGGACCATGAACACTGAAGCTTTCTTT.

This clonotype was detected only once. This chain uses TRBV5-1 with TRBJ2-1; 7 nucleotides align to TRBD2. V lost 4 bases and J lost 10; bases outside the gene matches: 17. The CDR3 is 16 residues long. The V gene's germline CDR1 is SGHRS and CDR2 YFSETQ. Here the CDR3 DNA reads TGCGCCAGCAGCCCTGGGAGGGTCAGGGCGTCCTACGAGCAGTTCTTC. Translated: CASSPGRVRASYEQFF.

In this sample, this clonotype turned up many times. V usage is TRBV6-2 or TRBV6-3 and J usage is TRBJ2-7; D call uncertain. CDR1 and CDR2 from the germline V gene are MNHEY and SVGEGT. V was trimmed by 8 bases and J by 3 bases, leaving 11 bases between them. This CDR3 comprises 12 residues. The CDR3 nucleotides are TGTGCCAGCTATGTAACTCTCTACGAGCAGTACTTC. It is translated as CASYVTLYEQYF.

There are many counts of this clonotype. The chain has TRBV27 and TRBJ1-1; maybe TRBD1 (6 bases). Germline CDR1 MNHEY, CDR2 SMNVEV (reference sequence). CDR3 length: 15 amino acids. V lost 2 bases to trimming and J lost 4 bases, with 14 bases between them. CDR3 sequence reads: CASSLRGSRATEAFF. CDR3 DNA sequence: TGTGCCAGCAGTTTAAGGGGGTCCAGGGCCACTGAAGCTTTCTTT.

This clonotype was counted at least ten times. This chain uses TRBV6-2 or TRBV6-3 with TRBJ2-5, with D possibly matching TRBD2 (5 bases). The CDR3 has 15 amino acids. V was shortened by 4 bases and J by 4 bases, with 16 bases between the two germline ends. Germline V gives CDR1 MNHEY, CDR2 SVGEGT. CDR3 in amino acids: CASSLAGAAGETQYF. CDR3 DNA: TGTGCCAGCAGTTTAGCAGGAGCTGCGGGAGAGACCCAGTACTTC.

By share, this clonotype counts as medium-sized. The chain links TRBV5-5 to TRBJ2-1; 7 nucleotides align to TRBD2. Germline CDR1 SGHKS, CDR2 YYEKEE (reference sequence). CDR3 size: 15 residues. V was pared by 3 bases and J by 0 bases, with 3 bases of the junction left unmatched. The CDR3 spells CASSWASGSYNEQFF. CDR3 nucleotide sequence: TGTGCCAGCAGCTGGGCTAGCGGCTCCTACAATGAGCAGTTCTTC.

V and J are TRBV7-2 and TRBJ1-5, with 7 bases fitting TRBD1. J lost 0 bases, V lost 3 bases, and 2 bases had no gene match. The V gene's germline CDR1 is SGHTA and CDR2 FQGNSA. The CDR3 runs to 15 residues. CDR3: CASSFTGASNQPQHF. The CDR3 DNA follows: TGTGCCAGCAGCTTTACAGGGGCTAGCAATCAGCCCCAGCATTTT.

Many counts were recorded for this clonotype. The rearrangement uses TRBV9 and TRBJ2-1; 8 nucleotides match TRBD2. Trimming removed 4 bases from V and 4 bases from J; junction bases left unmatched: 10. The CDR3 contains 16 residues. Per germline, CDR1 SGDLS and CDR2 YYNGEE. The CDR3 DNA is TGTGCCAGCAGCTTACTTAGCGGGGTGGAATACAATGAGCAGTTCTTC. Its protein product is CASSLLSGVEYNEQFF. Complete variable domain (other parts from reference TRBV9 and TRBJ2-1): DSGVTQTPKHLITATGQRVTLRCSPRSGDLSVYWYQQSLDQGLQFLIQYYNGEERAKGNILERFSAQQFPDLHSELNLSSLELGDSALYFCASSLLSGVEYNEQFFGPGTRLTVL.

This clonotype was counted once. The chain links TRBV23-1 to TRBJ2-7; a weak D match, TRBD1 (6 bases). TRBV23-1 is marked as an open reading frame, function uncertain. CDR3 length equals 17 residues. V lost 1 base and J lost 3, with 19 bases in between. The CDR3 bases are TGCGCCAGCAGTCAATGTTACAGGGTTAGGGGTCTCTACGAGCAGTACTTC. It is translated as CASSQCYRVRGLYEQYF.

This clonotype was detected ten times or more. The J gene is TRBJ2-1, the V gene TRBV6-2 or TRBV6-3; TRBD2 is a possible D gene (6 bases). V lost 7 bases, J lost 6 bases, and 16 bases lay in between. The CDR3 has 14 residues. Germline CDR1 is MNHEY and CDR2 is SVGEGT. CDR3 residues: CASTDPGEFNEQFF. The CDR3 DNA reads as TGTGCCAGCACCGACCCGGGGGAGTTCAATGAGCAGTTCTTC.

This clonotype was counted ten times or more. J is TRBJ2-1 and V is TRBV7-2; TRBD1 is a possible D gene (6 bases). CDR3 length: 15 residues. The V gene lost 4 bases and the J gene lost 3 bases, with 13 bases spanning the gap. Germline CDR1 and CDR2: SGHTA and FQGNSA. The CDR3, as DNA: TGTGCCAGCAGCTACCCTGGACAGTTCTACAATGAGCAGTTCTTC. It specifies CASSYPGQFYNEQFF.

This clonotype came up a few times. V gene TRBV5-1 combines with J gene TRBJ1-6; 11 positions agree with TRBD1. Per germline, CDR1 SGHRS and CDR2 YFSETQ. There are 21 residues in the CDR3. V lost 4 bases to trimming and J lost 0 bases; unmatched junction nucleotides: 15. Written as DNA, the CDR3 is TGCGCCAGCAGCACCCGTGGTCTCGGGACAGGGGGAAGCTCCTATAATTCACCCCTCCACTTT. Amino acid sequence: CASSTRGLGTGGSSYNSPLHF. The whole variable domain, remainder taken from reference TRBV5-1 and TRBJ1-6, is KAGVTQTPRYLIKTRGQQVTLSCSPISGHRSVSWYQQTPGQGLQFLFEYFSETQRNKGNFPGRFSGRQFSNSRSEMNVSTLELGDSALYLCASSTRGLGTGGSSYNSPLHFGNGTRLTVT.

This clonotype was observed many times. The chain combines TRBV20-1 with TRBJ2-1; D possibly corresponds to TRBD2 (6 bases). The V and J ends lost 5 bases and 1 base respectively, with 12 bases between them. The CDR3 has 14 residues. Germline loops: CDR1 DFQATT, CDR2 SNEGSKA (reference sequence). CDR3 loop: CSASGLHSYNEQFF. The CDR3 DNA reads TGCAGTGCTTCGGGACTCCATTCCTACAATGAGCAGTTCTTC.

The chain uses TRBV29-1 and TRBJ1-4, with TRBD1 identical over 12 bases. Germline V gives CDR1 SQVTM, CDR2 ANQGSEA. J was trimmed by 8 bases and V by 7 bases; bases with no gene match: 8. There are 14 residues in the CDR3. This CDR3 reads CSAGTGGAEEKLFF. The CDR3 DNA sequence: TGCAGCGCCGGGACAGGGGGCGCGGAAGAAAAACTGTTTTTT.

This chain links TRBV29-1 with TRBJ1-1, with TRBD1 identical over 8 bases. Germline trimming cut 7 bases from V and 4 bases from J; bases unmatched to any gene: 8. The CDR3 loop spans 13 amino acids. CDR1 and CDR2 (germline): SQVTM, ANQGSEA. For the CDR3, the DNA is TGCAGCGCCTCGACAGGGGCACTCACTGAAGCTTTCTTT. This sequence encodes CSASTGALTEAFF.

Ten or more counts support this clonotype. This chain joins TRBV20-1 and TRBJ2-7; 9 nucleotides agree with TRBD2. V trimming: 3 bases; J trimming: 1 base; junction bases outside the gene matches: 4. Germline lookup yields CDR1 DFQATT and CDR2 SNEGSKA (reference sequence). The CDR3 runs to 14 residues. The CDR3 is CSARDLAGSYEQYF. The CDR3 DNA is TGCAGTGCTAGGGATCTAGCGGGATCCTACGAGCAGTACTTC.

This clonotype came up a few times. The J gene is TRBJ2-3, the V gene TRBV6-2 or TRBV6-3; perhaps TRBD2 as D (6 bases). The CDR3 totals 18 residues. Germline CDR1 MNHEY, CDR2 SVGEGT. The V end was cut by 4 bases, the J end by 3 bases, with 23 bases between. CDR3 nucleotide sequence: TGTGCCAGCAGTTCGGGGAAGGAGCGGGTCCACAAGACAGATACGCAGTATTTT. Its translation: CASSSGKERVHKTDTQYF.

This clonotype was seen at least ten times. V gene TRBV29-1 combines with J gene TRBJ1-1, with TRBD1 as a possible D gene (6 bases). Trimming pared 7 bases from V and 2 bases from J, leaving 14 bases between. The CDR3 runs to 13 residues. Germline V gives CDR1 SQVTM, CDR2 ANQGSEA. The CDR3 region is CSGLRDINTEAFF. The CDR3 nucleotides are TGCAGCGGTCTCCGGGACATCAACACTGAAGCTTTCTTT.

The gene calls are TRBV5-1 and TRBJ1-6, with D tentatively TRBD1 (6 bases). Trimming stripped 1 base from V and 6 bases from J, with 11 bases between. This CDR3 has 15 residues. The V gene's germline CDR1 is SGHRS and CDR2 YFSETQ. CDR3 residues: CASSLSAGANSPLHF. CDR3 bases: TGCGCCAGCAGCTTGTCTGCAGGGGCTAATTCACCCCTCCACTTT.

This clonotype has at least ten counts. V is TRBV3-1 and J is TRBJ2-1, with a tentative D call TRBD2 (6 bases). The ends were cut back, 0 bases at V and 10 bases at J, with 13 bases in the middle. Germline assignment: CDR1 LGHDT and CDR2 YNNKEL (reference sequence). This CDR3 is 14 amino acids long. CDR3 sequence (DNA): TGTGCCAGCAGCCAAGATGCGACTAGTAACGAGCAGTTCTTC. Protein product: CASSQDATSNEQFF.

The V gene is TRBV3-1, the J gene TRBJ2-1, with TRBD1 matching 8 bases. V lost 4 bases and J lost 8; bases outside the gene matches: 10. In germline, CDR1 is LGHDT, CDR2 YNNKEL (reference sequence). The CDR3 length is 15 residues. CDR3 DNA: TGTGCCAGCAGCCTATTAGACAGGGGTGTAGATGAGCAGTTCTTC. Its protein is CASSLLDRGVDEQFF.

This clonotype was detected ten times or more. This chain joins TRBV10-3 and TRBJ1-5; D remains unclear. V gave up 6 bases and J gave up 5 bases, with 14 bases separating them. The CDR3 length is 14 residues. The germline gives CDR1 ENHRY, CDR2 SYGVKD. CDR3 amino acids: CAIRGDGSHQPQHF. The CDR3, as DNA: TGTGCCATCAGGGGTGACGGGAGCCATCAGCCCCAGCATTTT.

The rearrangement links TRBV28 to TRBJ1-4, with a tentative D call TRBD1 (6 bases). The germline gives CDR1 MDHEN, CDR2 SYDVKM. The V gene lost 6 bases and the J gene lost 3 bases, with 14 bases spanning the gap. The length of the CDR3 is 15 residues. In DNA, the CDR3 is TGTGCCAGCAGAGCAGGGGTATCGGCTAATGAAAAACTGTTTTTT. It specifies CASRAGVSANEKLFF.

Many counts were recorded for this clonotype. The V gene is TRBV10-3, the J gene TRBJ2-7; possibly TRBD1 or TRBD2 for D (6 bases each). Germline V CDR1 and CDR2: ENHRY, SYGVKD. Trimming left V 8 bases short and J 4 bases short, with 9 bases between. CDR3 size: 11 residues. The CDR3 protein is CAIAGQYEQYF. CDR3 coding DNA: TGTGCCATCGCGGGACAATACGAGCAGTACTTC.

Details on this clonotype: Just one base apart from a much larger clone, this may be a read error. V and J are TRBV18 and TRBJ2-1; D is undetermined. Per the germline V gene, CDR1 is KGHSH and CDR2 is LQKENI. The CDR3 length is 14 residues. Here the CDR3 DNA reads TGTGTCAGCTCCCCTGCGGACCTAAACAATGAGCAGTTCTTC. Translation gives CVSSPADLNNEQFF. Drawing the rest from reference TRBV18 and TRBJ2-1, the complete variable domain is NAGVMQNPRHLVRRRGQEARLRCSPMKGHSHVYWYRQLPEEGLKFMVYLQKENIIDESGMPKERFSAEFPKEGPSILRIQQVVRGDSAAYFCVSSPADLNNEQFFGPGTRLTVL.

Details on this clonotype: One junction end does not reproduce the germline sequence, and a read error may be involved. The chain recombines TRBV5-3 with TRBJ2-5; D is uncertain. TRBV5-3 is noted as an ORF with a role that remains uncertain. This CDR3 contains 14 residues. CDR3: CASSLDPGPETQYF. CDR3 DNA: TGTGCCAGCAGCTTAGATCCGGGTCCAGAGACCCAGTACTTC.

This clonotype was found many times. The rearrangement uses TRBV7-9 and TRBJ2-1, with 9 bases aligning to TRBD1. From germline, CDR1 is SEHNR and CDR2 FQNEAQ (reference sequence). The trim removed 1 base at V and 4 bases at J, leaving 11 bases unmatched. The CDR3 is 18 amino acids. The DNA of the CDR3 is TGTGCCAGCAGCTTAGAGGACCCGGGACAGGGAGCTTACAATGAGCAGTTCTTC. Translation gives CASSLEDPGQGAYNEQFF.

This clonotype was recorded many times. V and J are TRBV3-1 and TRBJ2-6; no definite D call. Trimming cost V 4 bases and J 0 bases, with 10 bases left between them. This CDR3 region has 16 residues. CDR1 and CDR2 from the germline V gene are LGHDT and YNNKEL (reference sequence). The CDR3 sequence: CASSRIPFSGANVLTF. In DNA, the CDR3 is TGTGCCAGCAGCCGAATCCCCTTCTCTGGGGCCAACGTCCTGACTTTC.

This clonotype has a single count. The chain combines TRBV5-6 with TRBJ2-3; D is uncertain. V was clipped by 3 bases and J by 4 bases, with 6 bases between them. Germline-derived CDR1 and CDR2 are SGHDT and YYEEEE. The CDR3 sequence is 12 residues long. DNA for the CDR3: TGTGCCAGCAGCTACACTCCAGATACGCAGTATTTT. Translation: CASSYTPDTQYF.